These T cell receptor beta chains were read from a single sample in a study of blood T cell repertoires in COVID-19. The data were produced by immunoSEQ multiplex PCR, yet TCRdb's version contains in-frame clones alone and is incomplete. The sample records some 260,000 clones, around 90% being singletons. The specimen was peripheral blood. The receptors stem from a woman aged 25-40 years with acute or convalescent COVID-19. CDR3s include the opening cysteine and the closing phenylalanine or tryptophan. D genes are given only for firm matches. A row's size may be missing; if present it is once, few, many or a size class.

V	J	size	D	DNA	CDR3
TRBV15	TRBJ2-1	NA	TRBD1	TGTGCCACCAGCCTAGGGACAGGGTTCGATGAGCAGTTCTTC	CATSLGTGFDEQFF
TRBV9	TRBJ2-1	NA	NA	TGTGCCAGCAGCGATCGACTAGACGAAGGCAATGAGCAGTTCTTC	CASSDRLDEGNEQFF
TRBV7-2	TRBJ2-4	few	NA	TGTGCCAGCAGCACACCACAGGGGGGGAGGCCCAAAAACATTCAGTACTTC	CASSTPQGGRPKNIQYF
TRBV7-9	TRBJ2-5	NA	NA	TGTGCCAGCAGCTCAGAGAGGGAGACCCAGTACTTC	CASSSERETQYF
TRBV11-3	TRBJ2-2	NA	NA	TGTGCCATCGGGAAGGGAAACACCGGGGAGCTGTTTTTT	CAIGKGNTGELFF
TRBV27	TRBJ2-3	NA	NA	TGTGCCACCACGCCGGCGGGAAGCACAGATACGCAGTATTTT	CATTPAGSTDTQYF
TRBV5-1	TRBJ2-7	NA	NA	TGCGCCAGCAGCTACCTAGGGGGTGAGCAGTACTTC	CASSYLGGEQYF
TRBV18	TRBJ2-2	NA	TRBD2	TGTGCCAGCTCACCTAGCGGGACCGGGGAGCTGTTTTTT	CASSPSGTGELFF
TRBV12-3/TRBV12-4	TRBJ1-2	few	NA	TGTGCCAGCAGTTCAACAGGGTCCGGCTACACCTTC	CASSSTGSGYTF
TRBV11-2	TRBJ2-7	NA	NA	TGTGCCAGCAGCCGTGGCAACGAGCAGTACTTC	CASSRGNEQYF
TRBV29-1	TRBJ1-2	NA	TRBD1	TGCAGCGTCGCTACAGGGGGCCTCTATGGCTACACCTTC	CSVATGGLYGYTF